These T cell receptor beta chains were read from a single sample in a study of blood T cell repertoires in COVID-19. This table comes from immunoSEQ multiplex PCR, and its TCRdb copy is limited to in-frame clones, with some not included. This table has about 35,000 clones, 85% to 90% appearing once. The sequencing input was peripheral blood. The receptors derive from a man older than 75 with active COVID-19. Both conserved end residues are part of each CDR3. Expanded clones get a size class; other rows say once, few or many, or leave the size out.

j_call | v_call | clone_size | cdr3_aa
TRBJ2-2 | TRBV19 | NA | CASRARSGDTGELFF
TRBJ1-4 | TRBV18 | NA | CASSPDRGVEKLFF
TRBJ1-5 | TRBV2 | NA | CASSEGRYSNQPQHF
TRBJ2-5 | TRBV9 | NA | CASSPGQASSGTQYF
TRBJ1-4 | TRBV7-9 | NA | CASSLVGGSVGEKLFF
TRBJ2-3 | TRBV6-5 | NA | CASLRDRVADTQYF
TRBJ1-4 | TRBV2 | NA | CASRTQGLTNEKLFF
TRBJ2-5 | TRBV18 | NA | CASSPQQGKETQYF
TRBJ2-3 | TRBV2 | NA | CASSLGTSGPDTQYF
TRBJ2-5 | TRBV2 | NA | CASSPSGGRETQYF
TRBJ2-1 | TRBV1 | NA | CTSSRPALAKHYNEQFF
TRBJ2-7 | TRBV6-5 | NA | CASSYGLHRQVYEQYF
TRBJ1-6 | TRBV30 | NA | CAWSVAGSSYNSPLHF
TRBJ2-7 | TRBV6-1 | NA | CASSERAGGAYEQYF
TRBJ2-6 | TRBV4-1 | NA | CASSHVILSSGANVLTF
TRBJ2-1 | TRBV19 | NA | CASSPRRTGTPYNEQFF
TRBJ2-1 | TRBV18 | once | CASSPPGTSGNEQFF
TRBJ2-7 | TRBV5-4 | NA | CASSLRTGTGTEQYF
TRBJ1-2 | TRBV10-1 | NA | CASSASTDYGYTF
TRBJ2-1 | TRBV7-2 | NA | CASSLAPGLGSEQFF
TRBJ2-5 | TRBV3-1/TRBV3-2 | NA | CASSRGNVETQYF
TRBJ2-3 | TRBV27 | medium-sized | CASSLLGSDTQYF
TRBJ2-5 | TRBV29-1 | NA | CSVVLDRGKETQYF
TRBJ1-5 | TRBV5-5 | few | CASSSTGDGPQHF
TRBJ1-5 | TRBV6-6 | NA | CASSYNVLSNQPQHF
TRBJ2-3 | TRBV21-1 | NA | CASSKALGTSIGASTDTQYF
TRBJ2-7 | TRBV27 | NA | CASSLLYRLGEAYEQYF
TRBJ1-5 | TRBV18 | NA | CASSPGQSSNQPQHF
TRBJ2-7 | TRBV27 | NA | CASSPPGLVGYYEQYF
TRBJ2-2 | TRBV2 | NA | CASSADRGPTGELFF
TRBJ1-2 | TRBV5-5 | NA | CASSFTGGPSFYGYTF
TRBJ2-1 | TRBV7-2 | NA | CASSSTPGLPYNEQFF
TRBJ2-1 | TRBV3-1/TRBV3-2 | NA | CASSQERSSYNEQFF
TRBJ1-1 | TRBV21-1 | NA | CASSSSSESGSTEAFF
TRBJ2-2 | TRBV11-2 | NA | CASSLGTNTGELFF
TRBJ1-6 | TRBV15 | NA | CATSRGSGYYNSPLHF
TRBJ2-3 | TRBV21-1 | NA | CASSNGMSTDTQYF
TRBJ2-7 | TRBV6-5 | NA | CASKDSLTPTYEQYF
TRBJ2-5 | TRBV19 | NA | CASSVGEQETQYF
TRBJ2-7 | TRBV5-1 | NA | CASRAQGGKEQYF
TRBJ2-1 | TRBV18 | NA | CASSPPLGAGDDEQFF
TRBJ2-7 | TRBV19 | NA | CASSIDPGPDYEQYF
TRBJ2-7 | TRBV5-1 | NA | CASSLAPVKGAYEQYF
TRBJ2-3 | TRBV28 | NA | CASSLLAGYTDTQYF
TRBJ2-1 | TRBV28 | NA | CALSDGTSVNEQFF
TRBJ2-3 | TRBV12-3/TRBV12-4 | NA | CASSEGTPDTQYF
TRBJ2-7 | TRBV18 | once | CASSSSGGSYEQYF
TRBJ2-3 | TRBV24-1 | NA | CATHSGFSTDTQYF
TRBJ2-2 | TRBV29-1 | NA | CSAGRAGELFF
TRBJ2-3 | TRBV15 | NA | CATSILEPDTQYF
TRBJ2-4 | TRBV24-1 | NA | CATSRGGTGVAKNIQYF